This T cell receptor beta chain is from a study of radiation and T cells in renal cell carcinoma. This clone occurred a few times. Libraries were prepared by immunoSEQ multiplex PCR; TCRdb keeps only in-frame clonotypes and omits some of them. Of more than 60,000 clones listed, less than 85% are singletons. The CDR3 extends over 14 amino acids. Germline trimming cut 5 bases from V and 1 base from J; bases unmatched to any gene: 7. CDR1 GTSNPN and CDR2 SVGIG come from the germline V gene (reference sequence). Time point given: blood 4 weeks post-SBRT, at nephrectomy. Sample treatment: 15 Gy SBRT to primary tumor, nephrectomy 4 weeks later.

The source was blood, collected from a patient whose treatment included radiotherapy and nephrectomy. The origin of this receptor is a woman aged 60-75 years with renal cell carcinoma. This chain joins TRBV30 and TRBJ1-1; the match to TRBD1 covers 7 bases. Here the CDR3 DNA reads TGTGCCTGGGTTTCCCGGGACAGGAACACTGAAGCTTTCTTT. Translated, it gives CAWVSRDRNTEAFF.